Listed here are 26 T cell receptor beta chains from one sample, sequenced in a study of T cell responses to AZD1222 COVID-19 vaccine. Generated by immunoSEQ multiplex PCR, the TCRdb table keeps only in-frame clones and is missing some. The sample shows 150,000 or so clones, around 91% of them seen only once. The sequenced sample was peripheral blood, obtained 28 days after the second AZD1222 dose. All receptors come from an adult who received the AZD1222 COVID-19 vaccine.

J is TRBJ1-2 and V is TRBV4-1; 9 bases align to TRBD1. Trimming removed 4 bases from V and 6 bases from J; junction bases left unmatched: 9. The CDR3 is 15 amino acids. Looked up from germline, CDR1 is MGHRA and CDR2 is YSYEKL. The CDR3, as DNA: TGCGCCAGCAGCCCCCAAACAGGGGGCCTTAATGGCTACACCTTC. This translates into CASSPQTGGLNGYTF.

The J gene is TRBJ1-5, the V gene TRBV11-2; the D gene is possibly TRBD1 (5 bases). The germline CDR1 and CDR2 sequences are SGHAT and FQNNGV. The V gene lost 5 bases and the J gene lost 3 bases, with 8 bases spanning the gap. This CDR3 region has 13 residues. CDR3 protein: CASSGGNNQPQHF. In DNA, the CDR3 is TGTGCCAGCAGCGGGGGAAACAATCAGCCCCAGCATTTT. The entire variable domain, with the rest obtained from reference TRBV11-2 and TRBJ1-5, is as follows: EAGVAQSPRYKIIEKRQSVAFWCNPISGHATLYWYQQILGQGPKLLIQFQNNGVVDDSQLPKDRFSAERLKGVDSTLKIQPAKLEDSAVYLCASSGGNNQPQHFGDGTRLSIL.

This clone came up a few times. CDR3 nucleotides: TGTGCCAGCTCACCACCCATCACGGACGAAGTCTACAATGAGCAGTTCTTC. Its translation: CASSPPITDEVYNEQFF. The chain combines TRBV18 with TRBJ2-1, with unresolved D. Germline assignment: CDR1 KGHSH and CDR2 LQKENI. The ends were cut back, 0 bases at V and 3 bases at J, with 15 bases in the middle. CDR3 length: 17 amino acids. The whole variable domain, remainder taken from reference TRBV18 and TRBJ2-1, is NAGVMQNPRHLVRRRGQEARLRCSPMKGHSHVYWYRQLPEEGLKFMVYLQKENIIDESGMPKERFSAEFPKEGPSILRIQQVVRGDSAAYFCASSPPITDEVYNEQFFGPGTRLTVL.

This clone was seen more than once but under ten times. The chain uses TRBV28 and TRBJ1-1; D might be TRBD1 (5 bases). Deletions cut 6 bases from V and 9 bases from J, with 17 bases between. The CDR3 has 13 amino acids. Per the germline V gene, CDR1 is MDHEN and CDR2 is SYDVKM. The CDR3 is CASSSQDRVKAFF. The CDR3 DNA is TGTGCCAGCAGCTCACAGGATCGAGTAAAAGCTTTCTTT.

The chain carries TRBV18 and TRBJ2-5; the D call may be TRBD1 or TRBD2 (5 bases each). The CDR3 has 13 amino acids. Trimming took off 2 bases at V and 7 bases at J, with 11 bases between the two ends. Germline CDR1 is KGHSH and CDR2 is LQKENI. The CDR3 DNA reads TGTGCCAGCTCACCAAGCAGGGAGAGGACCCAGTACTTC. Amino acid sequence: CASSPSRERTQYF. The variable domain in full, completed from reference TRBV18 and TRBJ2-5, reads NAGVMQNPRHLVRRRGQEARLRCSPMKGHSHVYWYRQLPEEGLKFMVYLQKENIIDESGMPKERFSAEFPKEGPSILRIQQVVRGDSAAYFCASSPSRERTQYFGPGTRLLVL.

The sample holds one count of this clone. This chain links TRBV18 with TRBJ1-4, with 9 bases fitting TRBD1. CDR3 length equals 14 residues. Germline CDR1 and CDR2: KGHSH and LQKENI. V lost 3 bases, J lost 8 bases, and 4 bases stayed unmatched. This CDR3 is CASSPRDREEKLFF. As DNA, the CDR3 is TGTGCCAGCTCACCGAGGGACAGGGAGGAAAAACTGTTTTTT.

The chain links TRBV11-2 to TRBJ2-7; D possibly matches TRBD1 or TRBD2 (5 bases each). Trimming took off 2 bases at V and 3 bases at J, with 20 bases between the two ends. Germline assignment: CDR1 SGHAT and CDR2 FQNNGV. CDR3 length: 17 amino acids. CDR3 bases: TGTGCCAGCAGCTTAAGCGGAATTCCCCCTGGGGGCTACGAGCAGTACTTC. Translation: CASSLSGIPPGGYEQYF.

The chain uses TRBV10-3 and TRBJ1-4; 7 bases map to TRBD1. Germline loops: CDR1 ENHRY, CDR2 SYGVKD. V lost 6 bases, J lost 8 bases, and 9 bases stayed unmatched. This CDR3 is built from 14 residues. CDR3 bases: TGTGCCATCAGGCCCGACAGGGCAGGGGAAAAACTGTTTTTT. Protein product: CAIRPDRAGEKLFF.

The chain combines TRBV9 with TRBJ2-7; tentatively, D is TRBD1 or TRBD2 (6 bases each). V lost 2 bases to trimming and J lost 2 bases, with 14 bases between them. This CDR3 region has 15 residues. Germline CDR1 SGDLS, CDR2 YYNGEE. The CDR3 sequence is CASSVATGATYEQYF. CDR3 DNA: TGTGCCAGCAGCGTGGCTACGGGGGCAACCTACGAGCAGTACTTC.

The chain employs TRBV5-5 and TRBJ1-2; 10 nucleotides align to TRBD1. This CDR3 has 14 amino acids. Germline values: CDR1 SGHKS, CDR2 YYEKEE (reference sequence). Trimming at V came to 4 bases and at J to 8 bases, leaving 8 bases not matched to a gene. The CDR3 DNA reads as TGTGCCAGCAGCCCCGGACAGGGGGAAGGGGGCTACACCTTC. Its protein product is CASSPGQGEGGYTF.

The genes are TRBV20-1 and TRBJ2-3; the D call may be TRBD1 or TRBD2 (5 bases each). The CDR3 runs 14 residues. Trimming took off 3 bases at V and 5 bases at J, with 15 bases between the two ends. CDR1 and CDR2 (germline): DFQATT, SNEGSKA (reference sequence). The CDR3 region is CSASGPGGGDTQYF. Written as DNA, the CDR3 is TGCAGTGCTAGTGGTCCTGGGGGTGGAGATACGCAGTATTTT.

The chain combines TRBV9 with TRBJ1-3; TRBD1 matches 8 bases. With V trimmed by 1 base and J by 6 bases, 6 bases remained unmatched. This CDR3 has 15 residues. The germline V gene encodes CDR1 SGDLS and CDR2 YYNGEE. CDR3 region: CASSVLPGGLNTIYF. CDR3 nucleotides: TGTGCCAGCAGCGTACTGCCAGGGGGCTTAAACACCATATATTTT.

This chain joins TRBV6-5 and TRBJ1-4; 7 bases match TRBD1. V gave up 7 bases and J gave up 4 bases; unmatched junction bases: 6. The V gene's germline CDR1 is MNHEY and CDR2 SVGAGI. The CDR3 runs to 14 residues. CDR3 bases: TGTGCCAGCACCTCTCCAGGGGGTAATGAAAAACTGTTTTTT. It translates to CASTSPGGNEKLFF.

Here the CDR3 DNA reads TGTGCCAGTAGTCTGATTTCAGGGTCCCCTACGAGCGGTGAAAAACTGTTTTTT. This gives the protein CASSLISGSPTSGEKLFF. The chain combines TRBV19 with TRBJ1-4, with a tentative D call TRBD1 (5 bases). V dropped 5 bases and J dropped 7 bases, with 26 bases sitting between them. The CDR3 is 18 residues long. Per the germline V gene, CDR1 is LNHDA and CDR2 is SQIVND (reference sequence).

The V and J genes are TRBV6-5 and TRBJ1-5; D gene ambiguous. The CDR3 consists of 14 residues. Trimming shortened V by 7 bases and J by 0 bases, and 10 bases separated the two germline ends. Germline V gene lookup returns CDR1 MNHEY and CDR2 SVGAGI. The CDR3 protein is CASNRGDSNQPQHF. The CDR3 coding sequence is TGTGCCAGCAACCGAGGTGATAGCAATCAGCCCCAGCATTTT.

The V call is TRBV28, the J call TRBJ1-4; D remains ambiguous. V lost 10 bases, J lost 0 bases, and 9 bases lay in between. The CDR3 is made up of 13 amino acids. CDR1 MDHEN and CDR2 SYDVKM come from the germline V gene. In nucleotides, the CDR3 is TGTGCCACCCCGGTTGCAACTAATGAAAAACTGTTTTTT. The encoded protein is CATPVATNEKLFF.

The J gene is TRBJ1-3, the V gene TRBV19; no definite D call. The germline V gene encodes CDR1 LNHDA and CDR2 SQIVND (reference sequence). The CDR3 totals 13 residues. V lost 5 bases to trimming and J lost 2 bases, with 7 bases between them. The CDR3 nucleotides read TGTGCCAGTAGTGCCGTACCTGGAAACACCATATATTTT. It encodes CASSAVPGNTIYF.

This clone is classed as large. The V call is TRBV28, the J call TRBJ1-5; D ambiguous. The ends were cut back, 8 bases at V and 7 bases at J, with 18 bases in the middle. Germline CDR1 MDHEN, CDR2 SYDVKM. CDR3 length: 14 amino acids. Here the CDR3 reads CASDPLVTGQPQHF. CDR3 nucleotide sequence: TGTGCCAGCGACCCCCTGGTGACGGGACAGCCCCAGCATTTT.

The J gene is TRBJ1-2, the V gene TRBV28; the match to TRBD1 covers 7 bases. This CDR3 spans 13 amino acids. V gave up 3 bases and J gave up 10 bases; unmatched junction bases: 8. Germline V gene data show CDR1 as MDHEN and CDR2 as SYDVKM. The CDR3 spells CASSFTGVTVYTF. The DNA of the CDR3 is TGTGCCAGCAGTTTTACAGGGGTCACAGTCTACACCTTC.

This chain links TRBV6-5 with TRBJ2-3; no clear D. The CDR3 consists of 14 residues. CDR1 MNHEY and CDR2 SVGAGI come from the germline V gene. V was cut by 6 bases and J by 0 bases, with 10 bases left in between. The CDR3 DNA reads TGTGCCAGCAGGAAATACACTAGCACAGATACGCAGTATTTT. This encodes CASRKYTSTDTQYF.

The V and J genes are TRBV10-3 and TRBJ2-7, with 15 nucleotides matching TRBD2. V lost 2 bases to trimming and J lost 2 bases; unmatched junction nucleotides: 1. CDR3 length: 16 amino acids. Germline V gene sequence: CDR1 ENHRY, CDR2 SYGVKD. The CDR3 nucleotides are TGTGCCATCAGTGAGGGACTAGCGGGAGGGACCTACGAGCAGTACTTC. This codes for CAISEGLAGGTYEQYF.

The CDR3 sequence is CASGQGAHYTF. The CDR3 coding sequence is TGTGCCAGCGGACAGGGGGCTCACTACACCTTC. V gene TRBV28 combines with J gene TRBJ1-2; 11 bases are a match to TRBD1. V lost 8 bases, J lost 10 bases, and 3 bases stayed unmatched. Germline V gives CDR1 MDHEN, CDR2 SYDVKM. The CDR3 spans 11 residues.

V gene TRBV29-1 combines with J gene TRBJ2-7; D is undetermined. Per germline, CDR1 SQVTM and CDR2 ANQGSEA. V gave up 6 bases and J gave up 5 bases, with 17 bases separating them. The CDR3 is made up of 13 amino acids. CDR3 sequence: CSVGRRGLHEQYF. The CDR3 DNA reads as TGCAGCGTCGGTAGGAGAGGTCTCCACGAGCAGTACTTC.

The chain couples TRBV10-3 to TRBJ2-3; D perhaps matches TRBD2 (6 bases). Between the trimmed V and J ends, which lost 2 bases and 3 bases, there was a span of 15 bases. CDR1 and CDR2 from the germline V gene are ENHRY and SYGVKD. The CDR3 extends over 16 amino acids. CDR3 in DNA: TGTGCCATCAGTGAGATGGGTAGCGGTAAAACAGATACGCAGTATTTT. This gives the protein CAISEMGSGKTDTQYF.

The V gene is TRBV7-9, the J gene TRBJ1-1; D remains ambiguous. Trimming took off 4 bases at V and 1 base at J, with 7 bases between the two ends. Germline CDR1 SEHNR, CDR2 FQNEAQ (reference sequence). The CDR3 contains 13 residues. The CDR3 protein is CASSSRSNTEAFF. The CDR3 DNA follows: TGTGCCAGCAGCTCCCGGTCGAACACTGAAGCTTTCTTT. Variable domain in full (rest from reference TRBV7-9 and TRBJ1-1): DTGVSQNPRHKITKRGQNVTFRCDPISEHNRLYWYRQTLGQGPEFLTYFQNEAQLEKSRLLSDRFSAERPKGSFSTLEIQRTEQGDSAMYLCASSSRSNTEAFFGQGTRLTVV.

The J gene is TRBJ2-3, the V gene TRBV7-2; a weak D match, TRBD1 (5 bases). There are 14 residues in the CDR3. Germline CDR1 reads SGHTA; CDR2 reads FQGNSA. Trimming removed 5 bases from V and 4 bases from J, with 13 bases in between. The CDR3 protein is CASSPIQGPDTQYF. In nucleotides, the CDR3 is TGTGCCAGCAGCCCAATTCAGGGCCCAGATACGCAGTATTTT.